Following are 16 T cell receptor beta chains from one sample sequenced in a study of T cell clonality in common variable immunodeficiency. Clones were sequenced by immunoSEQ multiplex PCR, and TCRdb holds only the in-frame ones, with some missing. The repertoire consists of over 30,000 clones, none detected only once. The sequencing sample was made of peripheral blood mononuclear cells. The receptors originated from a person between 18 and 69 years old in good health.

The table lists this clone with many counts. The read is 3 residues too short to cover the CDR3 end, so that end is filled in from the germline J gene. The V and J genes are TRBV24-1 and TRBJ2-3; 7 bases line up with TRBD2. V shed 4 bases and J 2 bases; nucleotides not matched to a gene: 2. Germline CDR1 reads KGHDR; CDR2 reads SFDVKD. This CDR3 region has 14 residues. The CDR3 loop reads CATSESGNTDTQYF. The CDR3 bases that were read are TGTGCCACCAGTGAAAGCGGGAACACAGATACG.

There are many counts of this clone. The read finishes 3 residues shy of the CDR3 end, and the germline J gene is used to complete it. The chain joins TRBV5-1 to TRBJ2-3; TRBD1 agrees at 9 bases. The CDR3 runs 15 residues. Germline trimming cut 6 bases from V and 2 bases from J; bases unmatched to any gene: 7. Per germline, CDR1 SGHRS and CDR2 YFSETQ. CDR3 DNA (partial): TGCGCCAGCACCACCGGGACAGGGCCCACAGATACG. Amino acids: CASTTGTGPTDT. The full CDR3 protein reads CASTTGTGPTDTQYF.

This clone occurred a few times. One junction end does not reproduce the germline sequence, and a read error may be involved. Partial CDR3 DNA: TGTGCTAGCAGCCCGGGGACTAGCACAGATACC. Protein sequence: CASSPGTSTDT. The whole CDR3 protein reads CASSPGTSTDTYTF. The chain couples TRBV7-7 to TRBJ1-2; possible D gene TRBD1, 5 bases. The sequence runs out 3 residues before the end of the CDR3; the remainder is reconstructed from the germline J gene. Germline V CDR1 and CDR2: SSHAT, FNYEAQ (reference sequence). The length of the CDR3 is 14 residues. Full variable domain (missing parts from reference TRBV7-7 and TRBJ1-2): GAGVSQSPRYKVTKRGQDVTLRCDPISSHATLYWYQQALGQGPEFLTYFNYEAQPDKSGLPSDRFSAERPEGSISTLTIQRTEQRDSAMYRCASSPGTSTDTYTFGSGTRLTVV.

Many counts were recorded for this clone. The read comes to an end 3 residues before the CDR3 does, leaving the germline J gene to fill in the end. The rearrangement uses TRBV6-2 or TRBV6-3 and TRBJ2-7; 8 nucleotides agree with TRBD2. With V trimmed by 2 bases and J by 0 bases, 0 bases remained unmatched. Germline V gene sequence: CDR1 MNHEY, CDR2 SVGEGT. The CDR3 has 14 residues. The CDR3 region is CASSYTSGSYEQYF. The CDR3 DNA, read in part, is TGTGCCAGCAGTTACACTAGCGGCTCCTACGAG.

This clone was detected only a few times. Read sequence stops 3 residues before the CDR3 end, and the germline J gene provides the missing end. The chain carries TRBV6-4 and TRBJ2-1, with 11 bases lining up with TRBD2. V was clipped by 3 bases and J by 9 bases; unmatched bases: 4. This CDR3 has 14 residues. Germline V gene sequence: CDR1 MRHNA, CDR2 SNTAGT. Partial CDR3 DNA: TGTGCCAGCAGTGAACTAGCGGGAGTAGGTGAG. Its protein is CASSELAGVGE. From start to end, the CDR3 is CASSELAGVGEQFF.

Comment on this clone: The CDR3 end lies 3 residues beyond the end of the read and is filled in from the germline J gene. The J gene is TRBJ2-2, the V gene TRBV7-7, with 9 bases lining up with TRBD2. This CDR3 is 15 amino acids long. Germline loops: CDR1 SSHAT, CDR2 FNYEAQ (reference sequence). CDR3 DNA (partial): TGTGCTAGCGGGCGGGAGGGCCTGATTGACGGGGAG. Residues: CASGREGLIDGE. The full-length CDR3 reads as CASGREGLIDGELFF.

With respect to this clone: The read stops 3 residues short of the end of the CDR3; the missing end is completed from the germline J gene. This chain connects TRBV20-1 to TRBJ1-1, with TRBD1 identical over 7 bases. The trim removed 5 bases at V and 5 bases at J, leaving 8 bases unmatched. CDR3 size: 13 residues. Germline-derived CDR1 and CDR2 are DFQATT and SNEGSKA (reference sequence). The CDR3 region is CSAFRQGGTEAFF. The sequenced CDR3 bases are TGCAGTGCTTTCCGACAGGGTGGGACTGAA.

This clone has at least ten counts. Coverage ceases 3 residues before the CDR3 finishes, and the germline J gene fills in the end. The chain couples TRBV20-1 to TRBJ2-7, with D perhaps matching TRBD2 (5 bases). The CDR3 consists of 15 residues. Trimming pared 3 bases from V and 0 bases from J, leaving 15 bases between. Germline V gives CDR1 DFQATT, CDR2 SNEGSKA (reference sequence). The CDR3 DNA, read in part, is TGCAGTGCTAGCAACCCGAGCGGCTCCTCCTACGAG. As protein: CSASNPSGSSYE. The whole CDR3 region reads CSASNPSGSSYEQYF.

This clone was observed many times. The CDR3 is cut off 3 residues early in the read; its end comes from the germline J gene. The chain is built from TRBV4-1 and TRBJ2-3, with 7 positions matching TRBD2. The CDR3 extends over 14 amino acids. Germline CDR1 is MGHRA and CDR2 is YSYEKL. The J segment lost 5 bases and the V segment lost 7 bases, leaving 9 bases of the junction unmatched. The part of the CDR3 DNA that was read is TGCGCCAGCACCCAGACTAGCTTTATAGATACG. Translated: CASTQTSFIDT. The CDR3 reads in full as CASTQTSFIDTQYF.

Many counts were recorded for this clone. CDR3 DNA (partial): TGTGCCAGCAGTGACTCGACTTCGAGCCACGGGACAGACTCCTACGAG. This sequence encodes CASSDSTSSHGTDSYE. The complete CDR3 reads CASSDSTSSHGTDSYEQYF. The chain recombines TRBV6-4 with TRBJ2-7; TRBD1 aligns across 7 bases. The read comes to an end 3 residues before the CDR3 does, leaving the germline J gene to fill in the end. The CDR3 is made up of 19 amino acids. Germline CDR1 reads MRHNA; CDR2 reads SNTAGT. V was pared by 0 bases and J by 0 bases, with 14 bases of the junction left unmatched.

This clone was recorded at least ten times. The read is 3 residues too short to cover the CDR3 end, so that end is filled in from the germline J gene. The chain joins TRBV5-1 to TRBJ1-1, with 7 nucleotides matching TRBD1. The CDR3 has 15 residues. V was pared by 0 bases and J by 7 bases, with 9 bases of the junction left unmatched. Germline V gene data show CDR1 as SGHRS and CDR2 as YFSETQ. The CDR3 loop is CASSLGTGPINEAFF. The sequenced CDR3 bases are TGCGCCAGCAGCTTGGGGACAGGCCCGATCAATGAA.

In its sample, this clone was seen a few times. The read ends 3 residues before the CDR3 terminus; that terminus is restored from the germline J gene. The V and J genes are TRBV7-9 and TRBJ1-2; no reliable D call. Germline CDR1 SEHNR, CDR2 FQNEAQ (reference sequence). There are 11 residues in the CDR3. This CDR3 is CASSLGQGYTF. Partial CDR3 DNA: TGTGCCAGCAGCTTAGGACAAGGC.

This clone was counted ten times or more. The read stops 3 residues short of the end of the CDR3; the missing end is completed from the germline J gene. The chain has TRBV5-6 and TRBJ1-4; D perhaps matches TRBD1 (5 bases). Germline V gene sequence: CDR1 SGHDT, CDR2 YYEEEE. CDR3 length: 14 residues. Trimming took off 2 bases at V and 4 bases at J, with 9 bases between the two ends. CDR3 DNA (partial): TGTGCCAGCAGCTTCCAGGGAATTAATGAAAAA. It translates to CASSFQGINEK. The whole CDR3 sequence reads CASSFQGINEKLFF.

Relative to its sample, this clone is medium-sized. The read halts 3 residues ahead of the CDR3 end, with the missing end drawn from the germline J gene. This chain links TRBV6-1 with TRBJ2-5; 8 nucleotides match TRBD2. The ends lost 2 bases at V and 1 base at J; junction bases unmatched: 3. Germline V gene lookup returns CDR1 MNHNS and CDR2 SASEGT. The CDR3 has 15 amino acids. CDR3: CASSEKAGGQETQYF. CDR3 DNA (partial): TGTGCCAGCAGTGAAAAGGCGGGAGGCCAAGAGACC.

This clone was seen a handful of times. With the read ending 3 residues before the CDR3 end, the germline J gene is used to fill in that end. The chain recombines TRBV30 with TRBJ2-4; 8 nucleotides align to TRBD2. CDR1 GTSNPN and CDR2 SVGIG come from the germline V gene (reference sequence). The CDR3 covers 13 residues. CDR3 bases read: TGTGCCTGGAGTCATACGGGGGGGAACGGT. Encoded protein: CAWSHTGGNG. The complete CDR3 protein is CAWSHTGGNGQYF.

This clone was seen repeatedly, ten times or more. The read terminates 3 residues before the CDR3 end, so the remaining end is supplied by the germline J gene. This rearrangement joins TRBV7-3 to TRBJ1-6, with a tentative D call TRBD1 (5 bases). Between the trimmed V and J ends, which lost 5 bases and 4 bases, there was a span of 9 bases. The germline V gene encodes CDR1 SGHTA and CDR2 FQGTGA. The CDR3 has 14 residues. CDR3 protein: CASSPSGYNSPLHF. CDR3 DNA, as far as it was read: TGTGCCAGCAGCCCCTCAGGGTATAATTCACCC.